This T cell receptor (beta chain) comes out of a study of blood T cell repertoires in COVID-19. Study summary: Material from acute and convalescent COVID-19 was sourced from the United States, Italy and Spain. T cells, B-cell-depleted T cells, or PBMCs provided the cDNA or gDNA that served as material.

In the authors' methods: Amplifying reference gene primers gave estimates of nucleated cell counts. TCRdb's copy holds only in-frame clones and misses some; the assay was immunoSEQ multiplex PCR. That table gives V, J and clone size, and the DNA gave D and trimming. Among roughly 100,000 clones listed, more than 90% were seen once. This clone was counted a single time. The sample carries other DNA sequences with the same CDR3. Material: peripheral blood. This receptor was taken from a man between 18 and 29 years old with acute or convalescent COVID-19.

CDR3 bases: TGCGCCAGCAGCCTAGTAAACAATGAGCAGTTCTTC. As protein: CASSLVNNEQFF. The rearrangement joins TRBV4-1 to TRBJ2-1; D not certain. The CDR3 contains 12 residues. Trimming stripped 4 bases from V and 5 bases from J, with 6 bases between. Germline V lookup: CDR1 MGHRA, CDR2 YSYEKL.